The 19 T cell receptor beta chains reported below all come from one sample, sequenced in a study of CD8 T cells in ankylosing spondylitis. TCRdb passed the 5' RACE reads through MiXCR, listing each CDR3 protein once. The sample holds a few hundred thousand distinct CDR3 sequences, 20% to 30% seen once. Sequencing was done on a sample of blood, either unsorted or a sorted T cell fraction (not recorded which). The origin of the receptors is a male donor with ankylosing spondylitis or in good health (not recorded which).

The chain recombines TRBV6-1 with TRBJ2-7; tentative D call: TRBD1 (6 bases). CDR1 and CDR2 from the germline V gene are MNHNS and SASEGT. V was trimmed by 6 bases and J by 4 bases, leaving 13 bases between them. This CDR3 comprises 13 residues. This CDR3 reads CASRRGSRYEQYF. The DNA for the CDR3 is TGTGCCAGCAGAAGGGGGTCGCGGTACGAGCAGTACTTC.

Ten or more counts support this clonotype. This sequence joins TRBV4-1 and TRBJ2-3, with D uncertain. This CDR3 spans 12 amino acids. Per the germline V gene, CDR1 is MGHRA and CDR2 is YSYEKL. V lost 1 base and J lost 5, with 4 bases in between. The CDR3 nucleotides are TGCGCCAGCAGCCAAGCTGGAGATACGCAGTATTTT. This encodes CASSQAGDTQYF.

V usage is TRBV12-3 or TRBV12-4 and J usage is TRBJ2-5; possibly TRBD2 for D (5 bases). The CDR3 runs 14 residues. Trimming took 6 bases from V and 2 from J, leaving 13 bases between them. CDR3 nucleotide sequence: TGTGCCAGCAGGATCGGACTGACTCAAGAGACCCAGTACTTC. This translates into CASRIGLTQETQYF.

This clonotype was seen ten or more times. The chain links TRBV10-3 to TRBJ2-1; 8 nucleotides agree with TRBD2. Germline V lookup: CDR1 ENHRY, CDR2 SYGVKD. The length of the CDR3 is 15 residues. The ends lost 4 bases at V and 8 bases at J; junction bases unmatched: 10. The CDR3 region is CAISARSGVVDEQFF. CDR3 bases: TGTGCCATCAGTGCACGTAGCGGGGTAGTAGATGAGCAGTTCTTC.

The sample holds many counts of this clonotype. J is TRBJ1-5 and V is TRBV12-3 or TRBV12-4; a possible D gene is TRBD1 (5 bases). The CDR3 runs 15 residues. V lost 5 bases and J lost 6, with 17 bases in between. The chain's CDR3 is CASSIQVAGSQPQHF. CDR3 in DNA: TGTGCCAGCAGTATTCAGGTGGCAGGGAGTCAGCCCCAGCATTTT.

This clonotype has a count of ten or more. The V and J genes are TRBV20-1 and TRBJ2-3; D possibly corresponds to TRBD2 (5 bases). This CDR3 comprises 12 residues. The germline gives CDR1 DFQATT, CDR2 SNEGSKA (reference sequence). The V end lost 0 bases, the J end lost 6 bases, and 7 bases lay between the germline ends. In DNA form, the CDR3 reads TGCAGTGCTAGAGATTGGAGGGATACGCAGTATTTT. This translates into CSARDWRDTQYF.

The chain uses TRBV12-3 or TRBV12-4 and TRBJ2-6; D gene uncertain. The CDR3 extends over 14 amino acids. V lost 7 bases and J lost 3, with 10 bases in between. CDR3 coding DNA: TGTGCCAGCAACCGGTTGGGTGGGGCCAACGTCCTGACTTTC. This encodes CASNRLGGANVLTF.

The sample holds a few counts of this clonotype. This sequence joins TRBV24-1 and TRBJ2-1; TRBD2 agrees at 7 bases. CDR1 and CDR2 from the germline V gene are KGHDR and SFDVKD. The CDR3 is 17 amino acids. The trim removed 4 bases at V and 2 bases at J, leaving 10 bases unmatched. The DNA of the CDR3 is TGTGCCACCAGTGACCCCACCTATGCGGGGGCCTACAATGAGCAGTTCTTC. Translating it yields CATSDPTYAGAYNEQFF.

In its sample, this clonotype was seen a few times. The CDR3 protein is CSAPPSGSTDTQYF. The CDR3 DNA reads as TGCAGTGCACCCCCTAGCGGCTCCACAGATACGCAGTATTTT. The chain uses TRBV20-1 and TRBJ2-3, with 7 bases aligning to TRBD2. In germline, CDR1 is DFQATT, CDR2 SNEGSKA (reference sequence). The CDR3 totals 14 residues. J lost 2 bases, V lost 6 bases, and 8 bases had no gene match.

V and J are TRBV29-1 and TRBJ2-7; a weak D match, TRBD2 (6 bases). The CDR3 extends over 16 amino acids. CDR1 and CDR2 from the germline V gene are SQVTM and ANQGSEA. V was pared by 0 bases and J by 9 bases, with 24 bases between. The CDR3 nucleotides are TGCAGCGTTGAAGATCGGAGGGCGCAAACCTCTACGAGGCAGTACTTC. It encodes CSVEDRRAQTSTRQYF.

This clonotype was detected only a few times. J is TRBJ2-4 and V is TRBV21-1. TRBV21-1 is marked as a pseudogene. The CDR3 consists of 12 residues. DNA for the CDR3: TGTGCCAGCAGCCGGACCCAAAACATTCAGTACTTC. It codes for CASSRTQNIQYF.

This clonotype was found many times. The rearrangement uses TRBV20-1 and TRBJ2-1; 8 nucleotides agree with TRBD2. Losses at the gene ends were 4 bases for V and 9 bases for J; bases not matched to a gene: 5. CDR1 is DFQATT, CDR2 SNEGSKA, per germline (reference sequence). This CDR3 is 12 amino acids long. CDR3 protein: CSAMRGVGEQFF. The CDR3 DNA follows: TGCAGTGCTATGCGGGGGGTGGGTGAGCAGTTCTTC.

This clonotype turned up a few times. The chain couples TRBV20-1 to TRBJ2-7; TRBD1 aligns across 7 bases. Germline V gene data show CDR1 as DFQATT and CDR2 as SNEGSKA (reference sequence). The CDR3 covers 14 residues. J was trimmed by 7 bases and V by 6 bases; bases with no gene match: 15. The CDR3 loop reads CSAADRAGLGEQYF. In DNA, the CDR3 is TGCAGTGCAGCAGACAGGGCGGGTCTGGGAGAGCAGTACTTC.

The chain carries TRBV20-1 and TRBJ2-1; a possible D gene is TRBD1 (5 bases). The CDR3 covers 14 residues. Germline values: CDR1 DFQATT, CDR2 SNEGSKA (reference sequence). V lost 6 bases to trimming and J lost 2 bases, with 14 bases between them. The CDR3 DNA follows: TGCAGTGCCGGTAGGGGTCCCCCCTACAATGAGCAGTTCTTC. Amino acid sequence: CSAGRGPPYNEQFF.

The rearrangement links TRBV6-1 to TRBJ2-3; 15 nucleotides agree with TRBD2. The CDR3 is 16 residues long. Germline values: CDR1 MNHNS, CDR2 SASEGT. Germline trimming cut 6 bases from V and 6 bases from J; bases unmatched to any gene: 7. Here the CDR3 reads CASSRTSGGAGDTQYF. The CDR3 DNA follows: TGTGCCAGCAGCAGGACTAGCGGGGGGGCTGGGGATACGCAGTATTTT.

This clonotype was observed at least ten times. This chain uses TRBV12-3 or TRBV12-4 with TRBJ2-1, with TRBD1 matching 7 bases. The CDR3 contains 16 residues. After removal of 4 bases from V and 7 bases from J, the junction contained 13 bases not matched to a gene. As DNA, the CDR3 is TGTGCCAGCAGTTCCCATTATGTCAGGGGGAAGAATGAGCAGTTCTTC. It translates to CASSSHYVRGKNEQFF.

This clonotype was detected a few times. The rearrangement links TRBV20-1 to TRBJ2-3; D unclear. Trimming shortened V by 5 bases and J by 2 bases, and 14 bases separated the two germline ends. The CDR3 is 14 residues long. Per the germline V gene, CDR1 is DFQATT and CDR2 is SNEGSKA (reference sequence). CDR3 sequence (DNA): TGCAGTGCTTCCAAGGCCTATAACACAGATACGCAGTATTTT. Its protein product is CSASKAYNTDTQYF.

The table lists this clonotype with many counts. The chain combines TRBV11-2 with TRBJ2-1, with D perhaps TRBD2 (6 bases). The CDR3 runs 16 residues. Germline V gene sequence: CDR1 SGHAT, CDR2 FQNNGV. V lost 3 bases and J 0 bases, leaving 12 bases between the germline ends. In nucleotides, the CDR3 is TGTGCCAGCAGCTTGGGGGGACGGCTCTCCTACAATGAGCAGTTCTTC. Amino acids: CASSLGGRLSYNEQFF. Supplemented by reference TRBV11-2 and TRBJ2-1, the full variable domain reads EAGVAQSPRYKIIEKRQSVAFWCNPISGHATLYWYQQILGQGPKLLIQFQNNGVVDDSQLPKDRFSAERLKGVDSTLKIQPAKLEDSAVYLCASSLGGRLSYNEQFFGPGTRLTVL.

This clonotype was seen a handful of times. This sequence joins TRBV12-3 or TRBV12-4 and TRBJ2-3; D is undetermined. V lost 3 bases, J lost 0 bases, and 7 bases lay in between. The CDR3 contains 14 residues. In DNA, the CDR3 is TGTGCCAGCAGTTTGATGGCTAGCACAGATACGCAGTATTTT. Its protein product is CASSLMASTDTQYF.